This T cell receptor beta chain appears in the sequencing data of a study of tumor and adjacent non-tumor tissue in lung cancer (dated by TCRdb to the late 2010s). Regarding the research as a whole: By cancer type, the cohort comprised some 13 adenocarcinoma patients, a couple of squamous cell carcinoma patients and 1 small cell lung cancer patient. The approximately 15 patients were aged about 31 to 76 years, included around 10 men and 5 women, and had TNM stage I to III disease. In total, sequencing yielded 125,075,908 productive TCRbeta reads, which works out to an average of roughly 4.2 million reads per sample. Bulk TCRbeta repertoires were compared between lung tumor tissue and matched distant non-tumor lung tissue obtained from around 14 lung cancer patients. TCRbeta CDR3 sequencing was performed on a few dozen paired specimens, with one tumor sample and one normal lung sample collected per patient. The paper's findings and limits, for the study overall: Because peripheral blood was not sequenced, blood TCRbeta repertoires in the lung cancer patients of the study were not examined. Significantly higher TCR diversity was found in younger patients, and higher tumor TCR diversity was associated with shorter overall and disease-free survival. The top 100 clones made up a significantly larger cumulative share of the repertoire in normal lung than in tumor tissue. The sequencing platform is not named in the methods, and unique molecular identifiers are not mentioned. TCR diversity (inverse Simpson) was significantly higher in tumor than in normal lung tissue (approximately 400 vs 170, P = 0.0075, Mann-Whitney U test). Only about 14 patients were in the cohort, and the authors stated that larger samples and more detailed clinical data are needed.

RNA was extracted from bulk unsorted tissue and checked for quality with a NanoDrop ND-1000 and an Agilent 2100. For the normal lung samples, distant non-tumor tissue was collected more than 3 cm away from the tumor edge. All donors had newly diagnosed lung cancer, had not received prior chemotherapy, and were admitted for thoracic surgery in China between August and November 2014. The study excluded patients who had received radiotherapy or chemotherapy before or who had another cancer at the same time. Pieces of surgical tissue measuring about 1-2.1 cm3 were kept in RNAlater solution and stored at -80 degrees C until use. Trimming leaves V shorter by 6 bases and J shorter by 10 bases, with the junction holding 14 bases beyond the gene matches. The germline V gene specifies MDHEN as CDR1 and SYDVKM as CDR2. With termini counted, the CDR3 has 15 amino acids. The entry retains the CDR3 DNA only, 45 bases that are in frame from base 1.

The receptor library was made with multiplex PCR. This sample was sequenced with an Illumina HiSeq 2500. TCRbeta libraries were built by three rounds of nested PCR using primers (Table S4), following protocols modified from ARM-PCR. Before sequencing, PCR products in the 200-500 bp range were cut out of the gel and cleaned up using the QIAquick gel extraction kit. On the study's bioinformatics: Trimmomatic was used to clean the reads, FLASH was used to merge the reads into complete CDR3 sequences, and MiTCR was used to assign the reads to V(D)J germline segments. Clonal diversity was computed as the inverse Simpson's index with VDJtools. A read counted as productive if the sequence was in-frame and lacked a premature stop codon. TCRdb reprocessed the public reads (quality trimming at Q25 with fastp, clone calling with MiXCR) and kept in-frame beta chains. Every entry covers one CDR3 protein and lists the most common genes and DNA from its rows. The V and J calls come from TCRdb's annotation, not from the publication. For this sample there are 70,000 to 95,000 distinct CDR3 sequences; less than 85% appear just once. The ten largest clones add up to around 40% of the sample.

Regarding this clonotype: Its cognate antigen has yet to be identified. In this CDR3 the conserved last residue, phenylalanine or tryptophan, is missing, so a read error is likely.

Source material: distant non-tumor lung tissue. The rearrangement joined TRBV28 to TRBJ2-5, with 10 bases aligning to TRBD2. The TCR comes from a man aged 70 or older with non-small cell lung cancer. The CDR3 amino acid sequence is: CASRIPGTSESVQYY. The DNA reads TGTGCCAGCAGAATCCCCGGGACTAGCGAGAGTGTCCAGTACTAC.